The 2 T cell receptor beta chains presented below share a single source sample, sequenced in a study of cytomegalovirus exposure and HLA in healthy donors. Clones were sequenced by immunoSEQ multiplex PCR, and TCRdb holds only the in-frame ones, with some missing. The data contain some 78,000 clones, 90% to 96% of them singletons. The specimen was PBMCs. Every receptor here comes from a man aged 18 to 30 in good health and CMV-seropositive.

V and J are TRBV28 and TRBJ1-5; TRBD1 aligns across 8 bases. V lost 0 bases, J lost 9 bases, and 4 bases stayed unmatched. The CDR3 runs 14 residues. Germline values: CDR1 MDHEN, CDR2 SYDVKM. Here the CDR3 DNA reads TGTGCCAGCAGTTTATGGGACAGGGTCTCGCCCCAGCATTTT. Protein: CASSLWDRVSPQHF. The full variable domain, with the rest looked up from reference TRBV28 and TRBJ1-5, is DVKVTQSSRYLVKRTGEKVFLECVQDMDHENMFWYRQDPGLGLRLIYFSYDVKMKEKGDIPEGYSVSREKKERFSLILESASTNQTSMYLCASSLWDRVSPQHFGDGTRLSIL.

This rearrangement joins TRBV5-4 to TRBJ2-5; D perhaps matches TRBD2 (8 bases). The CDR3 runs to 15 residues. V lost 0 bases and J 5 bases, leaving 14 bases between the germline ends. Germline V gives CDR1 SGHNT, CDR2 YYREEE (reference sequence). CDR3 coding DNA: TGTGCCAGCAGCTTGGCCGGGAGGGGGCAGGAGACCCAGTACTTC. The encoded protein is CASSLAGRGQETQYF.